This entry describes one TCR beta chain. Original data processing: It was from reference gene primer amplification that nucleated cell counts were estimated. Some clones are missing from TCRdb's copy, which holds only in-frame ones; the method was immunoSEQ multiplex PCR. That table gives V, J and clone size, and the DNA gave D and trimming. The data contain about 58,000 clones, 60% to 85% of them singletons. This sample is part of a study of blood T cell repertoires in COVID-19. Study at large: Samples of COVID-19 (acute and convalescent) were obtained from the United States, Italy and Spain. In each case, the material was cDNA or gDNA derived from T cells, B-cell-depleted T cells, or PBMCs.

Sequencing was performed on peripheral blood. The sequence was obtained from a human donor in a cohort sampled during active COVID-19.

The CDR3 loop reads CASSYRDTIPYEQYF. DNA for the CDR3: TGTGCCAGCAGTTACAGGGACACGATCCCCTACGAGCAGTACTTC. The chain combines TRBV6-5 with TRBJ2-7; D perhaps matches TRBD1 (6 bases). V lost 2 bases and J lost 2, with 13 bases in between. The CDR3 covers 15 residues. The germline gives CDR1 MNHEY, CDR2 SVGAGI.